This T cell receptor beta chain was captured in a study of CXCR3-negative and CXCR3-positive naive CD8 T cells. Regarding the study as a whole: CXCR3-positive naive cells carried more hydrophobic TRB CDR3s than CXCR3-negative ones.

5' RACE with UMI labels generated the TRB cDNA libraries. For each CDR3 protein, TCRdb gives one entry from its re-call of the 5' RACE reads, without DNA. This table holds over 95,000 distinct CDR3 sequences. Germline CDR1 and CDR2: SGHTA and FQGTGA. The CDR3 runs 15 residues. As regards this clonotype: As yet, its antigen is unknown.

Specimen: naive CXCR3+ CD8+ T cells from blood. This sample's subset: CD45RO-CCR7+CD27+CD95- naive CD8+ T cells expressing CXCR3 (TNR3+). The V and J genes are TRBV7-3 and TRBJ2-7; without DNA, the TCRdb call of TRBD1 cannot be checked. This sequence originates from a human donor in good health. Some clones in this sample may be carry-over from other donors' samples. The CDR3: CASSARGTGVSEQYF.